Detailed here is one T cell receptor (beta chain). Only in-frame clones appear in the TCRdb table, and some are missing; sequencing was by immunoSEQ multiplex PCR. Seen here are roughly 290,000 clones, 75% to 90% observed once, and the top ten hold about 4.3%. The sample is drawn from a study of blood T cell repertoires in COVID-19. The wider study: The United States, Italy and Spain supplied acute and convalescent COVID-19 samples. In each case, the material was cDNA or gDNA derived from T cells, B-cell-depleted T cells, or PBMCs.

The trim removed 5 bases at V and 6 bases at J, leaving 14 bases unmatched. The germline gives CDR1 SGHVT, CDR2 SQSDAQ. The CDR3 loop spans 17 amino acids. Recruits, aged about 18 to 95 years, lived in 24 US areas. Recovered Cohort 3 donors showed two negative PCRs, clearance, or symptom resolution. The sequenced material came from PBMCs or T cells enriched from blood (not recorded which). J is TRBJ1-5 and V is TRBV7-4, with 9 nucleotides matching TRBD1. This TCR was sampled from a woman aged 25 to 39 who had recovered from COVID-19. CDR3 sequence: CASSQGGTGREGQPQHF. The CDR3 DNA sequence: TGTGCCAGCAGCCAAGGCGGGACAGGGCGGGAAGGTCAGCCCCAGCATTTT.